These T cell receptor beta chains were read from a single sample in a study of blood T cell repertoires in COVID-19. Here immunoSEQ multiplex PCR was the method, and the copy in TCRdb shows in-frame clones only, minus some. Found here are about 120,000 clones, about 85% of them singletons; the top ten hold roughly 3.9%. Sequencing input: peripheral blood. Receptors were obtained from a man aged 55 to 70 with acute or convalescent COVID-19. Both conserved end residues are trimmed from each CDR3.

TRBJ2-1	TRBV28	ASSLIGFYNEQF
TRBJ1-4	TRBV6-1	ASSEQEKLF
TRBJ2-7	TRBV29-1	SVESSGNYEQY
TRBJ2-2	TRBV7-3	ASSRDITGELF
TRBJ1-2	TRBV28	ASSAFFGGSGGGYT
TRBJ1-6	TRBV18	ASSPGQVDNSPLH
TRBJ2-7	TRBV6-5	ASSPDRDYEQY
TRBJ2-1	TRBV11-3	ASSFGGDNEQF
TRBJ2-7	TRBV7-9	ASSGRGQGIYEQY
TRBJ2-5	TRBV5-1	ASRPGLAGVVETQY
TRBJ1-5	TRBV2	ASSEGTSNQPQH
TRBJ1-2	TRBV2	ASSEFLVSGGYT
TRBJ2-7	TRBV19	ASSTTGHGRVGEQY
TRBJ2-1	TRBV5-6	ASGINRGDEQF
TRBJ2-7	TRBV10-2	ASGDLRDEQY
TRBJ1-2	TRBV28	ASSLRDYGYT
TRBJ2-7	TRBV6-5	ASSRGDRVHEQY
TRBJ1-1	TRBV2	AQLSPRQGQNTEAF
TRBJ1-5	TRBV7-6	ASSLSTGSPQH
TRBJ2-7	TRBV6-5	ASNYGPYEQY